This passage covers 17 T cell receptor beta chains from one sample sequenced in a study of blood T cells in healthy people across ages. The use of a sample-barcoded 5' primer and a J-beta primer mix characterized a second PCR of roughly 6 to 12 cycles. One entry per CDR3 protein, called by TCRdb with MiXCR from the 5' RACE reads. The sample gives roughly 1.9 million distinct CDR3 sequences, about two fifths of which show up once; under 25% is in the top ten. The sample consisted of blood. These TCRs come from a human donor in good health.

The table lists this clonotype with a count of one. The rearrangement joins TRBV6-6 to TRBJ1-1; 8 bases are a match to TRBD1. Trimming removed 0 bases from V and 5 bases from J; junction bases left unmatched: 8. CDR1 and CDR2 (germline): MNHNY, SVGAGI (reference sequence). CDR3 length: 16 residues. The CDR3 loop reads CASSYSDREAGTEAFF. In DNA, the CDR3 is TGTGCCAGCAGTTACTCGGACAGGGAGGCCGGAACTGAAGCTTTCTTT.

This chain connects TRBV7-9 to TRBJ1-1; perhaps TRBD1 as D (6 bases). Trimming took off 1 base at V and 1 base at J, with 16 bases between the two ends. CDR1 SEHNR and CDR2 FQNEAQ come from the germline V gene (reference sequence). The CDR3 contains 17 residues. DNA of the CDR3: TGTGCCAGCAGCTTAGAGTGGGGGGGGGCCCGGAACACTGAAGCTTTCTTT. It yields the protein CASSLEWGGARNTEAFF. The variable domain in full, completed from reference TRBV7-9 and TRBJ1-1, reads DTGVSQNPRHKITKRGQNVTFRCDPISEHNRLYWYRQTLGQGPEFLTYFQNEAQLEKSRLLSDRFSAERPKGSFSTLEIQRTEQGDSAMYLCASSLEWGGARNTEAFFGQGTRLTVV.

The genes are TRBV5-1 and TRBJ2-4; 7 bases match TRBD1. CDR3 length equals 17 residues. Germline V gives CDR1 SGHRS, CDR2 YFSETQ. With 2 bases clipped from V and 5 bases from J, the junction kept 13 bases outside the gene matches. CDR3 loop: CASSFSPPRGLENIQYF. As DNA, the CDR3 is TGCGCCAGCAGCTTCTCCCCCCCGAGGGGGCTGGAAAACATTCAGTACTTC.

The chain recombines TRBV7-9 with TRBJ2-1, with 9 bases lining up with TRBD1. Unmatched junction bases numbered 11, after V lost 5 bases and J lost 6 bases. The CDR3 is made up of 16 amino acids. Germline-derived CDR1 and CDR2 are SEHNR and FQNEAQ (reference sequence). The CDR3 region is CASSRFTGGGINEQFF. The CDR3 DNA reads TGTGCCAGCAGCCGGTTTACAGGGGGCGGTATCAATGAGCAGTTCTTC.

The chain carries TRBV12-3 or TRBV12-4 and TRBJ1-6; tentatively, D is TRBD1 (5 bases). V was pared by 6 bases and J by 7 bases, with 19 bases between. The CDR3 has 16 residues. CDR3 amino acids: CASSEHWGRSNSPLHF. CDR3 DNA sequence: TGTGCCAGCAGCGAACATTGGGGCAGGTCGAATTCACCCCTCCACTTT.

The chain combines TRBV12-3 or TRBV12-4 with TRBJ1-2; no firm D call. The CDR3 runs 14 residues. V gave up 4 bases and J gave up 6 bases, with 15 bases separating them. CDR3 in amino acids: CASSYVVGDDGYTF. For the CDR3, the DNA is TGTGCCAGCAGTTACGTTGTGGGAGATGATGGCTACACCTTC.

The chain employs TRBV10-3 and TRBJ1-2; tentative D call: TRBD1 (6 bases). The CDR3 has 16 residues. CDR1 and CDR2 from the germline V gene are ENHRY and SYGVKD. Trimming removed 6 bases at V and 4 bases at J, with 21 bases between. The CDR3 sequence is CAIRSTDRQNLYGYTF. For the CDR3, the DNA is TGTGCCATCAGGTCCACCGACAGGCAAAACCTCTATGGCTACACCTTC.

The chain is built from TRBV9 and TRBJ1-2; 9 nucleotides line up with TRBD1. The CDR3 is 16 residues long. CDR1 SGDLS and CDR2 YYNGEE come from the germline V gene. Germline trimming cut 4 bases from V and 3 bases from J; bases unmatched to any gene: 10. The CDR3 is CASSMTQGAMDYGYTF. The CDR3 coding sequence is TGTGCCAGCAGCATGACACAGGGGGCGATGGACTATGGCTACACCTTC.

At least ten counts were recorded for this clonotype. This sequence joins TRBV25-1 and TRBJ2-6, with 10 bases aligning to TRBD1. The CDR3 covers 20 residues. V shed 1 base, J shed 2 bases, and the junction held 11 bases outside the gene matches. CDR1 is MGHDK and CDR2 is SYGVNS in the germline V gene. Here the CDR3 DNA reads TGTGCCAGCAGTGAATTCTCATACCCGGGACAGGGGACTGGGGCCAACGTCCTGACTTTC. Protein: CASSEFSYPGQGTGANVLTF.

The CDR3 here is CATSRGEDGISGANVLTF. CDR3 nucleotides: TGTGCCACCAGCAGAGGGGAGGACGGGATATCTGGGGCCAACGTCCTGACTTTC. The chain has TRBV15 and TRBJ2-6; TRBD2 is a possible D gene (6 bases). CDR3 length: 18 amino acids. The germline V gene encodes CDR1 LNHNV and CDR2 YYDKDF (reference sequence). V lost 1 base and J lost 1, with 14 bases in between.

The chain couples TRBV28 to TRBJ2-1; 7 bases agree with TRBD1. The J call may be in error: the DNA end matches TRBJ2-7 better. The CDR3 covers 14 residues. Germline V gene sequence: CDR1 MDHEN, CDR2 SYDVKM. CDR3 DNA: TGTGCCAGCAAACCTGGGACAGCCTACAATGAGCAGTACTTC. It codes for CASKPGTAYNEQYF.

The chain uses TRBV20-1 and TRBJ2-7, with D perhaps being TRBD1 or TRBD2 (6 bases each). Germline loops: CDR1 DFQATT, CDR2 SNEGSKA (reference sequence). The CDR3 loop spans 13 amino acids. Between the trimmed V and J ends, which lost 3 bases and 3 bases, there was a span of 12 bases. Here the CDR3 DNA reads TGCAGTGCTAGTTTGGGGGGCAGCTACGAGCAGTACTTC. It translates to CSASLGGSYEQYF.

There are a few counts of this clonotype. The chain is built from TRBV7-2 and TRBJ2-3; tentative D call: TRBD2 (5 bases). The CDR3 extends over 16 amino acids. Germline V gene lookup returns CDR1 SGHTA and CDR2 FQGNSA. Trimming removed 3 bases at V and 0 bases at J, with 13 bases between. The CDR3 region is CASSLQSGTSTDTQYF. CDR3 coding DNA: TGTGCCAGCAGCTTGCAGAGCGGAACGAGCACAGATACGCAGTATTTT. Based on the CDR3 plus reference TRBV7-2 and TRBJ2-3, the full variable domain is GAGVSQSPSNKVTEKGKDVELRCDPISGHTALYWYRQSLGQGLEFLIYFQGNSAPDKSGLPSDRFSAERTGGSVSTLTIQRTQQEDSAVYLCASSLQSGTSTDTQYFGPGTRLTVL.

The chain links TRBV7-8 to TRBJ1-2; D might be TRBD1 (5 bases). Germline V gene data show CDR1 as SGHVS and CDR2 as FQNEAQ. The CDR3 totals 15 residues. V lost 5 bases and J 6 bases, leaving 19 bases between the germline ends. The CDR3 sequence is CASSPSTGRQHGYTF. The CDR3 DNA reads TGTGCCAGCAGCCCATCCACGGGACGCCAGCATGGCTACACCTTC.

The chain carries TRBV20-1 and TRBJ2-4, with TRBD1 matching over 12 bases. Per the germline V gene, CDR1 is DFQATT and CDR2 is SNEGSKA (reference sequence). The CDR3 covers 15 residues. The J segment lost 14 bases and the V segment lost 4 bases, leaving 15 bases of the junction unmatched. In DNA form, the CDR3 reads TGCAGTGCTACGCGACCCGGGACAGGGGGCGATTTGGAGTACTTC. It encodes CSATRPGTGGDLEYF.

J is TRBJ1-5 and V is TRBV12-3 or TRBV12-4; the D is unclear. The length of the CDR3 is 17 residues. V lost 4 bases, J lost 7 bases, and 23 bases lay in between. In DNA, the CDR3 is TGTGCCAGCAGTTGGGTAGGCAGCGGGTCGCAAGGACAGCCCCAGCATTTT. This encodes CASSWVGSGSQGQPQHF.

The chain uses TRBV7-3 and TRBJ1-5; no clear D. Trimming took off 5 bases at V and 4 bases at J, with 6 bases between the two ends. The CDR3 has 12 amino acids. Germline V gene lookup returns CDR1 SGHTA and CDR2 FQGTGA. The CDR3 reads CASSRFNQPQHF. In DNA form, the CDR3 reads TGTGCCAGCAGCCGTTTTAATCAGCCCCAGCATTTT.